The 10 T cell receptor beta chains below were found in one sample sequenced in a study of T-cell memory formation after mild COVID-19. TCRdb reprocessed the 5' RACE reads with MiXCR, giving one entry per CDR3 protein. The data show more than 80,000 distinct CDR3 sequences, over 10% seen once. The sequencing input was PBMCs or a T cell subset sorted from them (not recorded which). These receptors all stem from an adult woman who had mild COVID-19 (a few samples of this study predate the infection). Cell type and time point are not known.

This sequence joins TRBV12-5 and TRBJ1-3; D gene uncertain. In germline, CDR1 is LGHNT, CDR2 FRNRAP. The ends were cut back, 6 bases at V and 0 bases at J, with 9 bases in the middle. The CDR3 runs 14 residues. CDR3 residues: CASGGPDSGNTIYF. DNA for the CDR3: TGTGCTAGTGGAGGACCGGACTCTGGAAACACCATATATTTT. The variable domain in full, with the rest retrieved from reference TRBV12-5 and TRBJ1-3, is DARVTQTPRHKVTEMGQEVTMRCQPILGHNTVFWYRQTMMQGLELLAYFRNRAPLDDSGMPKDRFSAEMPDATLATLKIQPSEPRDSAVYFCASGGPDSGNTIYFGEGSWLTVV.

In its sample, this clonotype was seen many times. The V gene is TRBV12-3 or TRBV12-4, the J gene TRBJ2-3; 7 nucleotides match TRBD1. V shed 6 bases and J 4 bases; nucleotides not matched to a gene: 1. The length of the CDR3 is 12 residues. This CDR3 reads CASRGQSDTQYF. The DNA of the CDR3 is TGTGCCAGCAGGGGACAGTCAGATACGCAGTATTTT.

The chain has TRBV3-1 and TRBJ2-1; TRBD2 matches 11 bases. Germline V gene lookup returns CDR1 LGHDT and CDR2 YNNKEL (reference sequence). J gave up 4 bases and V 4 bases, and 6 bases lay outside the gene matches. The CDR3 spans 16 residues. CDR3 bases: TGTGCCAGCAGCCGCATGGGACTAGCGGTTTACAATGAGCAGTTCTTC. The encoded protein is CASSRMGLAVYNEQFF.

This chain uses TRBV5-6 with TRBJ2-5, with D perhaps assigned TRBD1 or TRBD2 (5 bases each). V was trimmed by 0 bases and J by 2 bases, leaving 17 bases between them. The CDR3 is 17 amino acids. Per germline, CDR1 SGHDT and CDR2 YYEEEE. This CDR3 reads CASSLDFRDVLQETQYF. The CDR3, as DNA: TGTGCCAGCAGCTTGGATTTTCGGGACGTATTACAAGAGACCCAGTACTTC.

This clonotype was detected only a few times. The chain employs TRBV12-3 or TRBV12-4 and TRBJ2-7; 7 bases agree with TRBD1. J lost 6 bases, V lost 4 bases, and 6 bases had no gene match. The CDR3 is made up of 13 amino acids. The CDR3 sequence: CASSSSNRGEQYF. CDR3 DNA: TGTGCCAGCAGTTCCTCGAACAGGGGCGAGCAGTACTTC.

This clonotype was detected many times. V usage is TRBV7-6 and J usage is TRBJ2-2, with D possibly TRBD1 on 6 matching bases. Between the trimmed V and J ends, which lost 1 base and 0 bases, there was a span of 6 bases. This CDR3 has 15 residues. The germline CDR1 and CDR2 sequences are SGHVS and FNYEAQ. The DNA of the CDR3 is TGTGCCAGCAGCTTAGGGACAGCGAACACCGGGGAGCTGTTTTTT. The encoded protein is CASSLGTANTGELFF.

Many counts were recorded for this clonotype. The rearrangement uses TRBV29-1 and TRBJ2-7; 12 bases agree with TRBD2. CDR1 SQVTM and CDR2 ANQGSEA come from the germline V gene. With 4 bases clipped from V and 2 bases from J, the junction kept 9 bases outside the gene matches. The CDR3 sequence is 16 residues long. The CDR3 DNA reads as TGCAGCGTTGCGGGACTAGCGGGCCGATATGCCTACGAGCAGTACTTC. It encodes CSVAGLAGRYAYEQYF.

The chain has TRBV7-6 and TRBJ2-1; 8 bases fit TRBD1. The CDR3 length is 16 residues. J lost 0 bases, V lost 5 bases, and 6 bases had no gene match. Germline CDR1 SGHVS, CDR2 FNYEAQ. CDR3 loop: CASSPTGASSYNEQFF. The CDR3, as DNA: TGTGCCAGCAGCCCGACAGGGGCGAGCTCCTACAATGAGCAGTTCTTC.

In its sample, this clonotype was seen a few times. The J gene is TRBJ2-2, the V gene TRBV4-1; tentatively, D is TRBD2 (6 bases). V lost 4 bases and J 8 bases, leaving 17 bases between the germline ends. In germline, CDR1 is MGHRA, CDR2 YSYEKL. CDR3 length: 15 amino acids. Written as DNA, the CDR3 is TGCGCCAGCAGCCGGGGGGTCTCGGAACCTGGGGAGCTGTTTTTT. It encodes CASSRGVSEPGELFF.

In this sample, this clonotype turned up a few times. The chain combines TRBV6-5 with TRBJ2-3; TRBD2 matches 10 bases. V gave up 6 bases and J gave up 7 bases; unmatched junction bases: 7. Germline lookup yields CDR1 MNHEY and CDR2 SVGAGI. This CDR3 has 14 amino acids. In DNA, the CDR3 is TGTGCCAGCAGACCACTAGCGGGGCGACATACGCAGTATTTT. As protein: CASRPLAGRHTQYF.